This paragraph reports one T cell receptor (beta chain). Its antigen remains undetermined. It has no much larger one-base neighbor in the sample; base qualities were not kept. Library preparation used multiplex PCR. The sequencer listed for this sample is Illumina HiSeq 4000. To build TCR beta libraries, CDR3 regions were amplified by Arm-PCR using iRepertoire HTBI primers. PCR products were gel purified before sequencing. The study's own analysis went as follows. Gene usage analysis of CDR3 amino acid clonotypes used the 55 to 80 TRBV and 14 to 15 TRBJ segments found across samples. COPE and FqMerger were used to merge filtered high-quality paired reads into contigs. Contigs were aligned with BLAST to IMGT TRBV, TRBD and TRBJ reference genes, and CDR3 was defined per IMGT. Highly expanded clones were defined as clonotypes with a frequency above 0.1%. Shannon entropy was used to measure repertoire diversity, and the Gini coefficient was used to measure V-J evenness. Clonotypes shared by more than one individual were considered public. In TCRdb, the public reads were trimmed at Q25 with fastp and aligned with MiXCR, with productive beta chains retained. All rows with the same CDR3 protein become a single entry with the most common DNA and genes. TCRdb's processing, not the authors' own work, is the source of the V and J calls. A total of hundreds of thousands of distinct CDR3 sequences appear in this sample, approximately 16% of them only once. 25% of the sample rests with the top ten.

The source of the sample is a study of regulatory T cells in long-lasting Graves disease (dated by TCRdb to the early 2020s). For context, the study as a whole: Antithyroid drugs had been taken for less than 3 months by newly diagnosed Graves' disease patients. Persistent Graves' disease patients were compared with newly diagnosed Graves' disease patients by peripheral blood TCR sequencing and RNA sequencing. The study was registered as a clinical trial and conducted in China. TCR sequencing covered approximately 13 persistent and approximately 20 newly diagnosed Graves' disease patients, some 35 samples in total.

The meaning of the sample's time point label: newly diagnosed GD, antithyroid drugs for less than 3 months. RNA was extracted from PBMCs in TRIzol for both TCR sequencing and RNA sequencing. The diagnosis of Graves' disease was made according to American Thyroid Association guidelines. Patients for the study were recruited at an endocrinology department in Xi'an, China. Each patient gave about 10 milliliters of peripheral blood, collected in an EDTA anticoagulant tube. Ficoll Paque Plus density gradient separation was used to isolate PBMCs, and no further T cell sorting was performed. RNA quality was checked with an Agilent 2100 Bioanalyzer and agarose gel, and concentration with a NanoDrop 2000. General study outcomes and caveats: Persistent Graves' disease patients showed lower TCR Shannon entropy and fewer highly expanded clones than newly diagnosed patients, suggesting clonal expansion. A larger number of public clonotypes was shared among persistent patients (more than 2,500) than among newly diagnosed patients (about 990). Sequencing and analysis were limited to the TCR beta chain. As a limitation, the authors acknowledged that the small sample size may reduce accuracy. Peripheral blood alone was examined, since thyroid tissue, which constituted the primary lesion, could not be accessed.

This sample also appeared in a second study, on T cells in Graves' hyperthyroidism and ophthalmopathy. From the second report: A patient counted as having stable Graves' hyperthyroidism if no progression to ophthalmopathy occurred over 18 months of follow-up. The hyperthyroidism patients were between 18 and 65 years old and newly diagnosed, with a disease duration of less than 2 months. The study excluded patients with uncontrolled infections, other autoimmune diseases, pregnancy or lactation. Diagnoses were based on clinical symptoms, serum thyroxine and TRAb, thyroid ultrasound and orbital computed tomography. The first round of RT-PCR for the TCR CDR3 was performed with the HTBI primer set and the Qiagen OneStep RT-PCR kit. Most expanded thyroid clonotypes (frequency above 0.001) were also detected in blood, suggesting blood repertoires may reflect thyroid immune responses. Ophthalmopathy was separated from stable hyperthyroidism by a 13 V-J signature model, with around 88% sensitivity and about 81% specificity obtained in cross-validation and 80%/75% obtained in testing. In validation, progression to ophthalmopathy was predicted by the model with roughly 69% sensitivity and 72% to 80% specificity, a median of approximately 6.5 months before onset. TCR V-J signatures able to tell the groups apart were searched for in a discovery cohort of 90 to 100 patients, of whom 43 had Graves' ophthalmopathy and some 60 had stable Graves' hyperthyroidism. Prospective prediction of ophthalmopathy was tested in an independent validation cohort of approximately 19 hyperthyroidism patients and 15 to 17 patients who later progressed to ophthalmopathy. The 75 to 100 discovery patients were randomly split 7:3 into training and test sets. In addition, the study compared T-cell repertoires in thyroid tissue and in blood from roughly six Graves' hyperthyroidism patients. After sampling, hyperthyroidism patients received methimazole starting at 30 mg daily, and ophthalmopathy patients received high-dose intravenous methylprednisolone. The libraries were constructed in a second round of multiplex PCR and then size-selected and purified. Libraries were sequenced paired-end with 100 bp reads on an Illumina HiSeq2000. SOAPnuke was used to process the raw data, with reads discarded if the reads contained adapters or uncalled bases, had a mean Phred below 15, or lacked an exact constant-primer or identifier match. High-quality paired reads were merged with COPE v1.2.5, and unique nucleotide sequences were defined as clonotypes. Clonotypes were aligned to IMGT TRBV, TRBD and TRBJ reference segments using MiTCR v1.1. Only V-J combinations with frequency above 0.0001, covering about 99% of repertoires, were analysed. A TCS score was defined as the ratio between F50 (clonal expansion) and ExV (chaos), using BLOSUM62-based TCRdist between CDR3 peptides within each V-J. Welch's t-statistics and random forest reduced around 510 V-J features to roughly 13, which were used in a naive Bayes classifier (R e1071). Sample size was not statistically predetermined, and investigators were not blinded to group allocation. The paper describes TCR Vbeta CDR3 sequencing of around 130 peripheral blood samples, made up of under 50 ophthalmopathy patients, around 73 hyperthyroidism patients and about 17 progressor patients.

The sample consisted of peripheral blood mononuclear cells (PBMCs), taken at new diagnosis, from a patient treated with antithyroid drugs. This receptor was obtained from a woman aged 35-65 years with Graves disease. Donor details come from another sample of the same person, matched by shared clones.

The DNA is TGCAGTGCTAGAGATCCGGCCTTAACCACCGGGGAGCTGTTTTTT. It specifies CSARDPALTTGELFF. The chain is assembled from TRBV20-1 and TRBJ2-2; the D gene cannot be named for sure. The trim is 0 bases for V and 4 bases for J, with a gap of 12 bases between the germline ends. The CDR3, from cysteine to phenylalanine, totals 15 residues. CDR3 DNA is the only sequence kept; it has 45 bases, read in frame from the first base. The CDR1 and CDR2 encoded by the germline V gene (reference sequence) are DFQATT and SNEGSKA.